This T cell receptor beta chain was found in a study of early T cells in non-severe SARS-CoV-2 infection. Study context: Sequencing input comprised bulk RNA from unsorted whole blood; chain pairing was not available. The study, taken as a whole, reports: Anti-spike CD8 responses were favored in VDJdb matching, and private and CD4 specificities were missed.

This clonotype was found many times. The target antigen is unknown. CDR1 and CDR2 (germline): MNHNS, SASEGT. The CDR3 runs to 15 residues. Trimming stripped 7 bases from V and 0 bases from J, with 10 bases between. The TCR library protocol was used to attach unique molecular identifiers. These identifiers were attached to individual cDNA molecules. Each CDR3 protein is one row after TCRdb ran MiXCR on the 5' RACE reads. In the table there are about 54,000 distinct CDR3 sequences, roughly 7.6% of which are singletons. The chain combines TRBV6-1 with TRBJ2-6; no clear D. The sequencing used whole blood, collected at baseline. The clonotype originates from an adult who was a healthcare worker with PCR-confirmed SARS-CoV-2 infection or an uninfected control (not recorded which). Written as DNA, the CDR3 is TGTGCCAGCACTCAACAGCCCTCTGGGGCCAACGTCCTGACTTTC. Amino acid sequence: CASTQQPSGANVLTF.